This paragraph covers one T cell receptor beta chain sequence. A few counts support this clone. Its binding antigen is unknown. No base quality values were provided; no much bigger clone lies one nucleotide off. CDR1 and CDR2, looked up from the germline V gene, are SGDLS and YYNGEE. The CDR3 goes from the cysteine to the phenylalanine over 16 residues. The read is trimmed to its CDR3 DNA, 48 bases read in frame from base 1. V lost 5 bases and J lost 7 bases, and the count of bases not matched to a germline gene is 11. Each donor gave one peripheral blood draw, averaging roughly 120 mL, which was collected into heparinised tubes. A BD FACSAria II and a panel including CD45RO, CCR7, CD25, CD127, CD95 and CD27 were used to sort naive, central memory, regulatory and stem cell-like memory CD4+ T cells. All sorted populations exceeded 95% purity. PBMCs were isolated immediately by Lymphoprep density gradient centrifugation and stained directly without culture. So that batch effects would be minimized, each experiment stained and sorted samples in pairs, pairing one healthy donor with one patient.

The entire amount of isolated RNA was reverse transcribed using the High Capacity cDNA Reverse Transcription Kit, so the sequenced TCRB transcripts were expressed ones. Deep immunoSEQ sequencing was applied to naive, central memory and regulatory T cell samples, giving an average of roughly 3.5 million total reads per sample. After sorted cells were lysed in RLT buffer, RNA was extracted with DNase-treated RNeasy Micro or Mini kits, with the choice depending on cell number. To prevent cross-contamination, every cell subset was processed on its own, while patient and healthy donor samples were processed together. Using the immunoSEQ multiplex PCR, TCRB sequences were amplified from cDNA into 87-bp fragments spanning the CDR3 region. Amplicons were sequenced on the Illumina HiSeq platform. The paper's data handling went like this. Synthetic template baselines were used to correct PCR bias computationally, reads within Hamming distance 2 were collapsed together, and singletons that could not be merged were discarded. Reads were aligned against IMGT to assign V, D and J genes, CDR3 length and insertions or deletions at six rearrangement sites. Within each subset, clonotype counts were normalized to sorted cell number, and only after that were true diversity and Gini coefficients computed with the tcR R package. Repertoire sharing was quantified using the overlap coefficient calculated on TCRB nucleotide sequences. Out-of-frame TCRB sequences from naive cells were analyzed to stand in for the pre-selection repertoire. The immuneACCESS repertoire file appears here via TCRdb, limited to in-frame rearrangements. These files lack a portion of the clones; in checked studies, under half of the deficit traces to unresolved V genes, and the cause of the others is not known. The DNA was the basis for D and trimming; V, J and clone size are from that table. Present in this sample are about 620,000 clones, 15% to 19% of which were seen just once. 0.093% of the sample belongs to the ten largest clones.

The data derive from a study of beta chain features in type 1 diabetes (dated by TCRdb to 2016 to 2019). Broadly, across the study: Patients and healthy donors did not differ in mean age, gender distribution, total cell number or subset yield. Across all samples, some 99 million sorted cells were examined, and cell number per subset correlated strongly with RNA yield. The study compared the TCRB repertoires of sorted circulating CD4+ T cell subsets in recently diagnosed type 1 diabetes patients with those in matched healthy donors. Naive and central memory subsets were obtained from all 28 donors, but regulatory and stem cell-like memory subsets were isolated from only 8 patients and 8 healthy donors.

The investigation overall reported the following: Naive, central memory and regulatory TCRB repertoires appeared to be more alike among patients than among healthy donors. Patients with type 1 diabetes made fewer insertions and deleted more nucleotides at VDJ recombination sites, implying thymic rearrangement abnormalities. A moderate but significant shortening of TCRB CDR3 length was observed in type 1 diabetes patients in all four CD4+ subsets. Because the HLA sub-analyses included only small numbers of individuals, any influence of HLA type on TCRB rearrangement was left unresolved. Because cDNA was sequenced instead of genomic DNA, highly expressing activated cells could be over-represented, though the groups showed no difference in activation or CD3 levels. Shorter templates might be favored by PCR, yet because patient and control samples were amplified and corrected together, any such skew would affect both groups equally.

The sample consisted of naive CD4+ T cells from blood. The sample's cell subset or site label, decoded: true naive CD4+ T cells. This sequence uses TRBV9 and TRBJ2-2, and 10 junctional nucleotides match TRBD2. The sequence derives from a man between 18 and 35 years old in good health. Here is the DNA: TGTGCCAGCAGGGGCCAGGCTAGCGGGAGTGTCGGGGAGCTGTTTTTT. Its protein product is CASRGQASGSVGELFF.